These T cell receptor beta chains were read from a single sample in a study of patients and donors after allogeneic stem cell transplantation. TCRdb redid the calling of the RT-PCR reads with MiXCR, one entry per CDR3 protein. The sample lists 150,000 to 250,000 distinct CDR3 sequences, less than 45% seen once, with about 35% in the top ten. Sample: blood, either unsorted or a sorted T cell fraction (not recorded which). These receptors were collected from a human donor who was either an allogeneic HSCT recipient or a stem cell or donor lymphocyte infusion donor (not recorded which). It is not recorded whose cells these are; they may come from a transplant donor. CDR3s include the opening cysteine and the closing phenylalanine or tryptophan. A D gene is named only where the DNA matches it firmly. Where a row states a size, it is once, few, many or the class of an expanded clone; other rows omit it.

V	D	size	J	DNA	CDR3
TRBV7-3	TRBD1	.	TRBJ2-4	TGTGCCAGCAGCTTCCAGGGGACAGGGGGAAACATTCAGTACTTC	CASSFQGTGGNIQYF
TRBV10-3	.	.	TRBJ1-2	TGTGCTCTCGGACCTGGGAGGGGCCCCAACTATGGCTACACCTTC	CALGPGRGPNYGYTF
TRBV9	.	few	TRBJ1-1	TGTGCCAGCAGCGTAGGGGGCAGGGAGGGCACTGAAGCTTTCTTT	CASSVGGREGTEAFF
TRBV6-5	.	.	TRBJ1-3	TGTGCCAGCGGGACCCACTCTGGAAACACCATATATTTT	CASGTHSGNTIYF
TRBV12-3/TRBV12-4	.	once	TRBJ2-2	TGTGCCAGCAACCGGCGGGGGCTAGACACCGGGGAGCTGTTTTTT	CASNRRGLDTGELFF
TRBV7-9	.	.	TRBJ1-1	TGTGCCAGCAGCCTCCCCGAGGGCGTTTTGAACACTGAAGCTTTCTTT	CASSLPEGVLNTEAFF
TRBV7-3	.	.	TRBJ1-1	TGTGCCAGCAGCTTAACTTTCGGCGCCACTGAAGCTTTCTTT	CASSLTFGATEAFF
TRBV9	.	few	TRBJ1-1	TGTGCCAGCAGCGTAGATTTGCAGGGGAACACTGAAGCTTTCTTT	CASSVDLQGNTEAFF
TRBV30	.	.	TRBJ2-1	TGTGCCTGGAGCCAGGGGAACTACAATGAGCAGTTCTTC	CAWSQGNYNEQFF
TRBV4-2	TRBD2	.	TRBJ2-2	TGTGCCAGCAGCCGTGTCCCTCCGGGACTAGCGGACACCGGGGAGCTGTTTTTT	CASSRVPPGLADTGELFF
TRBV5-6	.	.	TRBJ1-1	TGTGCCAGCAGCGTATCAACTTGGAACACTGAAGCTTTCTTT	CASSVSTWNTEAFF
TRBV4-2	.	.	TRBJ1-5	TGTGCCAGCAGCCAAGATCCACTTAGCAATCAGCCCCAGCATTTT	CASSQDPLSNQPQHF
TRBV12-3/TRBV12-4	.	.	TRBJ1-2	TGTGCCAGCAGCATTTCTGCAGGGATCTACTATGGCTACACCTTC	CASSISAGIYYGYTF
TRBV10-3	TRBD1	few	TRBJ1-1	TGTGCCATCAGTGAGTCGGACAGGGGTAAGGCTGAAGCTTTCTTT	CAISESDRGKAEAFF
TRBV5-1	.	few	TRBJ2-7	TGCGCCAGCTCCACGGGGACGGGCGAGCAGTACTTC	CASSTGTGEQYF
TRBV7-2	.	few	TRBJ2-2	TGTGCCAGCAGCTTTATAAAGACCGGGGAGCTGTTTTTT	CASSFIKTGELFF
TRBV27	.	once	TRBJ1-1	TGTGCCAGCAGTTGGGGCCGAGACACTGAAGCTTTCTTT	CASSWGRDTEAFF
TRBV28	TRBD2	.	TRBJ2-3	TGTGCCAGCAGTTCAGCGGGACGCCCCGGCACAGATACGCAGTATTTT	CASSSAGRPGTDTQYF
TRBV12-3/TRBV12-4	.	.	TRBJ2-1	TGTGCCAGCAGTTTAGGGACGGTGGGGTATGAGCAGTTCTTC	CASSLGTVGYEQFF
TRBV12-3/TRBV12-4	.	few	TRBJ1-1	TGTGCCAGCACCGGACACACTGAAGCTTTCTTT	CASTGHTEAFF
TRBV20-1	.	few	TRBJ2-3	TGCAGTGCTACCACCTTCCTAGCGCCCGGAGATACGCAGTATTTT	CSATTFLAPGDTQYF
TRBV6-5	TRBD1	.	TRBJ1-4	TGTGCCAGCAGCCCCGACAGGGGTTTTGAAAAACTGTTTTTT	CASSPDRGFEKLFF
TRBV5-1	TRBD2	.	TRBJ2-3	TGCGCCAGCAGCTTGTCCGGGACTAGCGCTAGCACAGATACGCAGTATTTT	CASSLSGTSASTDTQYF
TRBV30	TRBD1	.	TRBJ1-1	TGTGCCATAACAGGGGGCTCCACTGAAGCTTTCTTT	CAITGGSTEAFF
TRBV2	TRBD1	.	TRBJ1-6	TGTGCCAGCAGTTCAGAAAGACAGGGCCCAAATTCACCCCTCCACTTT	CASSSERQGPNSPLHF